This T cell receptor beta chain was identified during a study of blood T cell repertoires in COVID-19 (dated by TCRdb to the early 2020s). Describing the broader study: The collaborator samples originated in the United States, Italy and Spain and spanned the acute and convalescent phases of COVID-19. The samples were drawn from the first 160 participants of the ongoing ImmuneRACE study and from over a thousand subjects provided by 6 global collaborators. A freely available public database, intended as a resource for researchers studying the immune response to SARS-CoV-2, is where the repertoires were released. Where HLA class I and class II types were available, the types were taken from metadata supplied by the sample provider, not from assay-based typing. The prospective study material was composed of cDNA or gDNA derived from T cells, B-cell-depleted T cells, or PBMCs. Deeply sampled blood TCRbeta repertoires from subjects exposed to, actively infected with, or recovered from COVID-19 were included in the dataset. A de-identified subject ID, COVID-19 status, age in years and sex were almost always included in the sample metadata.

Here is what the overall study found, with its caveats: How much clinical and demographic metadata was included differed by source and by participant, and the metadata was provided uncurated.

About this clone itself: The antigen it binds to is not known. No base quality values were provided; no much bigger clone lies one nucleotide off.

The immunoSEQ Assay, a bias-controlled multiplex PCR, was used to amplify TCRbeta CDR3 regions from genomic DNA. Per the source publication's procedure: Within the assay, amplification of reference gene primers was used to estimate how many nucleated cells each sample contained. To quantify the absolute abundance of each unique TCRbeta CDR3 rearrangement, sequence reads were collapsed and filtered. Productive Simpson clonality was computed per sample as the square root of Simpson's diversity index over productive rearrangements. Entries here come from immuneACCESS through TCRdb and include only in-frame sequences with V and J called. Some clones fail to appear in such tables; in the studies checked, an unresolved V gene covers under half of the shortfall, and the cause of the remainder is unknown. V and J calls and clone size are copied from that table; D and trimming were computed from the DNA. The sample table contains about 120,000 clones; only one count was recorded for about 78% of them. The ten largest clones take up about 2.5% of the sample.

V has 1 base trimmed and J has 6 bases trimmed; junction bases matching no gene number 6. CDR1 and CDR2 were assigned from the germline V gene (reference sequence) as LNHDA and SQIVND. CDR3 length: 15 amino acids, cysteine to phenylalanine. Here the CDR3 DNA is all that survives: 45 bases in frame from base 1. Each collaborating institution followed its own protocols to collect whole blood in K2EDTA tubes. For TCRbeta analysis, collaborators shipped samples in one of three forms: frozen whole blood, isolated PBMCs, or DNA extracted from either of those sample types. The receptor chain draws on TRBV19 and TRBJ2-1; TRBD2 matches 7 bases in the middle. The sequence derives from a man aged 70 or older with acute or convalescent COVID-19. Material: peripheral blood. The CDR3 reads as follows: CASSIATSVLNEQFF. The sequence in DNA is TGTGCCAGTAGTATAGCAACTAGCGTACTCAATGAGCAGTTCTTC.